The 19 T cell receptor beta chains below come from one sample, sequenced in a study of blood T cell repertoires in COVID-19. This table comes from immunoSEQ multiplex PCR, and its TCRdb copy is limited to in-frame clones, with some not included. The sample consists of fewer than 250,000 clones, 87% of them appearing once. The sample comprised PBMCs or T cells enriched from blood (not recorded which). These receptors all come from a man aged 25-40 years in a cohort exposed to, infected with or recovered from COVID-19 (not recorded which).

V usage is TRBV6-5 and J usage is TRBJ2-6; no definite D call. The CDR3 is 16 amino acids. The germline V gene encodes CDR1 MNHEY and CDR2 SVGAGI. The V end was cut by 0 bases, the J end by 2 bases, with 8 bases between. The CDR3 loop is CASSYSGSTGANVLTF. In DNA, the CDR3 is TGTGCCAGCAGTTACTCGGGCAGCACTGGGGCCAACGTCCTGACTTTC.

CDR3 DNA sequence: TGTGCCAGCAGTCCAACCAGACTAGGTAGCTCCTACAATGAGCAGTTCTTC. Amino acid sequence: CASSPTRLGSSYNEQFF. The chain has TRBV27 and TRBJ2-1; TRBD2 might be the D (6 bases). Looked up from germline, CDR1 is MNHEY and CDR2 is SMNVEV (reference sequence). V was cut by 5 bases and J by 0 bases, with 17 bases left in between. The CDR3 contains 17 residues.

The V and J genes are TRBV29-1 and TRBJ2-6; D possibly corresponds to TRBD1 (6 bases). The ends were cut back, 6 bases at V and 4 bases at J, with 13 bases in the middle. This CDR3 spans 14 amino acids. Germline lookup yields CDR1 SQVTM and CDR2 ANQGSEA. The CDR3 DNA reads as TGCAGCGTGGGGGCGATGTCAGGGGCCAACGTCCTGACTTTC. Amino acids: CSVGAMSGANVLTF.

This clone was observed once. The V call is TRBV5-1, the J call TRBJ2-5; D possibly corresponds to TRBD1 (6 bases). Germline CDR1 reads SGHRS; CDR2 reads YFSETQ. The length of the CDR3 is 16 residues. The V end lost 4 bases, the J end lost 3 bases, and 19 bases lay between the germline ends. CDR3 nucleotide sequence: TGCGCCAGCAGCCTAGCCGGGACAATTCGGGAAGAGACCCAGTACTTC. Its translation is CASSLAGTIREETQYF.

The chain has TRBV19 and TRBJ2-2; D is ambiguous. V shed 0 bases and J shed 6 bases, with 8 bases lying between them. There are 14 residues in the CDR3. The V gene's germline CDR1 is LNHDA and CDR2 SQIVND (reference sequence). The CDR3 region is CASSIDKASGELFF. The CDR3 bases are TGTGCCAGTAGTATAGATAAAGCGTCCGGGGAGCTGTTTTTT.

The chain carries TRBV7-3 and TRBJ1-1; the D is unclear. The CDR3 sequence is 13 residues long. The germline gives CDR1 SGHTA, CDR2 FQGTGA. Trimming stripped 2 bases from V and 1 base from J, with 5 bases between. CDR3 protein: CASSLHGNTEAFF. In DNA form, the CDR3 reads TGTGCCAGCAGCTTACACGGGAACACTGAAGCTTTCTTT.

V is TRBV6-5 and J is TRBJ2-1; 11 bases are shared with TRBD2. Germline values: CDR1 MNHEY, CDR2 SVGAGI. J was trimmed by 7 bases and V by 0 bases; bases with no gene match: 5. The CDR3 is 16 residues long. CDR3: CASSYSFSGRANEQFF. CDR3 sequence (DNA): TGTGCCAGCAGTTACTCCTTTAGCGGGAGGGCGAATGAGCAGTTCTTC.

The chain joins TRBV7-2 to TRBJ2-7; 10 bases align to TRBD1. The CDR3 sequence is 15 residues long. V trimming: 10 bases; J trimming: 5 bases; junction bases outside the gene matches: 14. The germline V gene encodes CDR1 SGHTA and CDR2 FQGNSA. The CDR3 reads CAITHRTGGLDEQYF. CDR3 nucleotide sequence: TGTGCCATCACGCACCGGACAGGGGGTTTAGACGAGCAGTACTTC.

DNA of the CDR3: TGTGCCAGCAGTGAGGACAGGGTGAACGAGCAGTACTTC. It encodes CASSEDRVNEQYF. The chain employs TRBV2 and TRBJ2-7; 8 bases align to TRBD1. The length of the CDR3 is 13 residues. Germline CDR1 SNHLY, CDR2 FYNNEI. V gave up 3 bases and J gave up 5 bases; unmatched junction bases: 3.

The rearrangement joins TRBV7-2 to TRBJ2-7, with D uncertain. Trimming cost V 1 base and J 3 bases, with 13 bases left between them. The germline V gene has CDR1 SGHTA and CDR2 FQGNSA. This CDR3 has 15 residues. CDR3 protein: CASSLGSGFGYEQYF. The CDR3 DNA reads TGTGCCAGCAGCTTAGGATCCGGGTTTGGCTACGAGCAGTACTTC.

This chain uses TRBV28 with TRBJ2-1, with D possibly matching TRBD2 (6 bases). Germline loops: CDR1 MDHEN, CDR2 SYDVKM. Trimming took 2 bases from V and 5 from J, leaving 13 bases between them. The CDR3 sequence is 15 residues long. The DNA of the CDR3 is TGTGCCAGCAGTTTAGGGAGGTCAGGCCACAATGAGCAGTTCTTC. Its translation is CASSLGRSGHNEQFF. Supplemented by reference TRBV28 and TRBJ2-1, the full variable domain reads DVKVTQSSRYLVKRTGEKVFLECVQDMDHENMFWYRQDPGLGLRLIYFSYDVKMKEKGDIPEGYSVSREKKERFSLILESASTNQTSMYLCASSLGRSGHNEQFFGPGTRLTVL.

This sequence joins TRBV5-1 and TRBJ2-3; 8 bases match TRBD2. CDR3 size: 16 residues. The germline CDR1 and CDR2 sequences are SGHRS and YFSETQ. After removal of 1 base from V and 4 bases from J, the junction contained 8 bases not matched to a gene. CDR3 in amino acids: CASSLRVSGISDTQYF. The CDR3 region has the DNA TGCGCCAGCAGCTTGCGGGTTAGCGGGATTTCAGATACGCAGTATTTT.

The V gene is TRBV5-4, the J gene TRBJ2-5; 10 nucleotides align to TRBD2. The CDR3 spans 17 residues. After removal of 4 bases from V and 5 bases from J, the junction contained 14 bases not matched to a gene. Looked up from germline, CDR1 is SGHNT and CDR2 is YYREEE (reference sequence). CDR3 sequence reads: CASSRLPGTSVAETQYF. The CDR3 DNA reads TGTGCCAGCAGCCGACTCCCCGGGACTAGCGTTGCGGAGACCCAGTACTTC.

CDR3 amino acids: CASSKGGNTGELFF. The CDR3 nucleotides read TGTGCCAGCAGTAAAGGGGGGAACACCGGGGAGCTGTTTTTT. The chain uses TRBV11-3 and TRBJ2-2; D is possibly TRBD1 (6 bases). Germline CDR1 is SGHNT and CDR2 is YENEEA. V dropped 6 bases and J dropped 1 base, with 9 bases sitting between them. The CDR3 loop spans 14 amino acids.

With regard to this clone: This CDR3 is also generated by other DNA sequences in the sample. The rearrangement joins TRBV28 to TRBJ1-2, with unresolved D. This CDR3 region has 11 residues. Looked up from germline, CDR1 is MDHEN and CDR2 is SYDVKM. Trimming stripped 5 bases from V and 2 bases from J, with 3 bases between. The chain's CDR3 is CASSPNYGYTF. CDR3 DNA: TGTGCCAGCAGTCCAAACTATGGCTACACCTTC.

The genes are TRBV6-5 and TRBJ2-1; D is unclear. Trimming cost V 0 bases and J 4 bases, with 10 bases left between them. This CDR3 contains 15 residues. The V gene's germline CDR1 is MNHEY and CDR2 SVGAGI. CDR3 loop: CASSYSVEAYNEQFF. Here the CDR3 DNA reads TGTGCCAGCAGTTACTCGGTCGAAGCGTACAATGAGCAGTTCTTC.

This chain joins TRBV7-9 and TRBJ1-1, with D tentatively TRBD1 (6 bases). The CDR3 loop spans 14 amino acids. V gave up 3 bases and J gave up 4 bases, with 12 bases separating them. Looked up from germline, CDR1 is SEHNR and CDR2 is FQNEAQ (reference sequence). CDR3 sequence: CASSFARGGTEAFF. The CDR3 region has the DNA TGTGCCAGCAGCTTTGCCAGGGGTGGCACTGAAGCTTTCTTT.

The chain is built from TRBV5-1 and TRBJ1-1; 7 nucleotides line up with TRBD1. This CDR3 has 15 amino acids. Trimming took 1 base from V and 5 from J; bases not matched to a gene: 8. Germline assignment: CDR1 SGHRS and CDR2 YFSETQ. CDR3 region: CASSLLAGGYTEAFF. The CDR3, as DNA: TGCGCCAGCAGCTTGTTGGCAGGGGGTTATACTGAAGCTTTCTTT.

In regard to this clone: A read error may account for a junction end that differs from germline. CDR3 nucleotides: TGTGCCGGCAGTGGGGACAGGGGAGAGACCCAGTACTTC. It specifies CAGSGDRGETQYF. The rearrangement joins TRBV6-4 to TRBJ2-5; 10 bases agree with TRBD1. CDR1 and CDR2 from the germline V gene are MRHNA and SNTAGT. The CDR3 is 13 residues long.